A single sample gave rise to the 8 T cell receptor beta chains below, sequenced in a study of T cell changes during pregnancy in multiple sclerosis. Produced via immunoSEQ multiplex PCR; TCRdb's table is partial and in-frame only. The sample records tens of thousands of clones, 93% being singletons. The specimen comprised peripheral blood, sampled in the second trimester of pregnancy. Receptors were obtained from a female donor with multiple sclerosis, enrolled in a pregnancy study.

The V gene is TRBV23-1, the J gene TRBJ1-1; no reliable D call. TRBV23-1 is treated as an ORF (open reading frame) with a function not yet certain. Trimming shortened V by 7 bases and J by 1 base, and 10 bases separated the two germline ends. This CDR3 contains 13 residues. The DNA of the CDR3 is TGCGCCAGCATCTCGGGGAAGAACACTGAAGCTTTCTTT. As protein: CASISGKNTEAFF.

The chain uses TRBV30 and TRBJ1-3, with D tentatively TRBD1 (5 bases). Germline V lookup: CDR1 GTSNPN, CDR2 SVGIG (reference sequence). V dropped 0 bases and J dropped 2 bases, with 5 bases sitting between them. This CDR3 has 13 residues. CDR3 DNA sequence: TGTGCCTGGAGTGTGGACACTGGAAACACCATATATTTT. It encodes CAWSVDTGNTIYF.

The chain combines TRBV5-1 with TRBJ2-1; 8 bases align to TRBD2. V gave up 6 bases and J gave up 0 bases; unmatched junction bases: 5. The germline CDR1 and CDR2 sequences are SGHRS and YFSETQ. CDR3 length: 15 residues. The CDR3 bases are TGCGCCAGCAACTTAGCGGGGAACTCCTACAATGAGCAGTTCTTC. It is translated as CASNLAGNSYNEQFF.

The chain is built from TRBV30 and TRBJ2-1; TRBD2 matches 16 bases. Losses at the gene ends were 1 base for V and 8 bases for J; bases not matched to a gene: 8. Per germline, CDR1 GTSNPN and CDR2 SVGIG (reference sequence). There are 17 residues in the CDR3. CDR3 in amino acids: CAWSAGTSGRAGYEQFF. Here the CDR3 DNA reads TGTGCCTGGAGTGCCGGGACTAGCGGGAGGGCGGGCTATGAGCAGTTCTTC. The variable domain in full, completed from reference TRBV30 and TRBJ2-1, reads SQTIHQWPATLVQPVGSPLSLECTVEGTSNPNLYWYRQAAGRGLQLLFYSVGIGQISSEVPQNLSASRPQDRQFILSSKKLLLSDSGFYLCAWSAGTSGRAGYEQFFGPGTRLTVL.

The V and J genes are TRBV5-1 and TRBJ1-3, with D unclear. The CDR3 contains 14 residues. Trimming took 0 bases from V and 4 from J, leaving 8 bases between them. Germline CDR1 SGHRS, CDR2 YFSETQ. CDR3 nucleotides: TGCGCCAGCAGCTTGGGAGGGATCGGAAACACCATATATTTT. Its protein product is CASSLGGIGNTIYF.

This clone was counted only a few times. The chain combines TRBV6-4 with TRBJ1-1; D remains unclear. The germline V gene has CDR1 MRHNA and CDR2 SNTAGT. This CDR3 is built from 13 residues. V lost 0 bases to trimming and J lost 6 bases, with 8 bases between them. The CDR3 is CASSDSFGAEAFF. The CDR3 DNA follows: TGTGCCAGCAGTGACTCGTTCGGAGCTGAAGCTTTCTTT.

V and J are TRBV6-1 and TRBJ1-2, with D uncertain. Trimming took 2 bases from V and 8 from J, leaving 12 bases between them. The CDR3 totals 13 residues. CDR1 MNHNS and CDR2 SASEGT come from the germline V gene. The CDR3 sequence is CASSESGTGGYTF. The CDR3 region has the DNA TGTGCCAGCAGTGAATCCGGAACGGGGGGCTACACCTTC.

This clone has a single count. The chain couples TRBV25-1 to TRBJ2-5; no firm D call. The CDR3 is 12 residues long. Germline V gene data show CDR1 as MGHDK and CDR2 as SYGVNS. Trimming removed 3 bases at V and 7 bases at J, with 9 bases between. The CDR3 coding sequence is TGTGCCAGCAGTGAGCCTATCGGGACCCAGTACTTC. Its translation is CASSEPIGTQYF.